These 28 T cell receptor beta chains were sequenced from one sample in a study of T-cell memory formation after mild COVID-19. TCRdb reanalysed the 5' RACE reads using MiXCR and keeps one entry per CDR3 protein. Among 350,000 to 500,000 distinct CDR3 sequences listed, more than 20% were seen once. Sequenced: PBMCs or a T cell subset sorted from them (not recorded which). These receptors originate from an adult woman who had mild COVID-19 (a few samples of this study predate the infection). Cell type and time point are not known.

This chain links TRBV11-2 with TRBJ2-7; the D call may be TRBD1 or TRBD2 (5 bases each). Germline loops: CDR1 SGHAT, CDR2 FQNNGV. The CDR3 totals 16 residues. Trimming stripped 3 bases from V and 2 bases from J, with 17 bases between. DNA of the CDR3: TGTGCCAGCAGCTTGCCAAAAGATCAGGGACCCTACGAGCAGTACTTC. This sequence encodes CASSLPKDQGPYEQYF.

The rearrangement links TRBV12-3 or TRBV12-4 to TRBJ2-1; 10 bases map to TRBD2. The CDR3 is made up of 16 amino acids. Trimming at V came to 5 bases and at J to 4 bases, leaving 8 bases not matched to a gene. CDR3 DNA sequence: TGTGCCAGCAGTCCCAGGGGACTAGCGCCTTACAATGAGCAGTTCTTC. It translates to CASSPRGLAPYNEQFF.

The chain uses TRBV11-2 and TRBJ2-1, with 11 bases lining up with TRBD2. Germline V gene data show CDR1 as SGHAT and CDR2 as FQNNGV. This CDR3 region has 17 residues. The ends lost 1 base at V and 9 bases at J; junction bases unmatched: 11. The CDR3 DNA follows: TGTGCCAGCAGCTTAGGCCCCATTAGCGGGGGGGCCATTGAGCAGTTCTTC. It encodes CASSLGPISGGAIEQFF.

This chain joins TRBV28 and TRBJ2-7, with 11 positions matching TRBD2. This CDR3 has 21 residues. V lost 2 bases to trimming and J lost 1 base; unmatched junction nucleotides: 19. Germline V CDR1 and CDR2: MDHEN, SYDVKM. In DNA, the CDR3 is TGTGCCAGCAGTTTAGGGGGAGGGAATGTGTGGGGACTAGCGGAATCCTACGAGCAGTACTTC. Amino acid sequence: CASSLGGGNVWGLAESYEQYF.

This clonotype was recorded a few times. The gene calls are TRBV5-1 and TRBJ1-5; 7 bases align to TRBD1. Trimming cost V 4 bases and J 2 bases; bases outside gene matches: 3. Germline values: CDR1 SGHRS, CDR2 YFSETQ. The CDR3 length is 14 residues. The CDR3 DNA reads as TGCGCCAGCAGCGAAACAGGGGGCAATCAGCCCCAGCATTTT. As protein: CASSETGGNQPQHF.

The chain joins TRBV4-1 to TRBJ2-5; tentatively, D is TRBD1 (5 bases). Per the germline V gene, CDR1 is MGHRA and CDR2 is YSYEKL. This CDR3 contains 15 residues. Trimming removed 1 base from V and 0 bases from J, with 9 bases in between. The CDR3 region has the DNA TGCGCCAGCAGCCAAGGGGGCAGCTACCAAGAGACCCAGTACTTC. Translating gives CASSQGGSYQETQYF.

This CDR3 reads CASTPGTTQETQYF. As DNA, the CDR3 is TGTGCCAGCACCCCCGGGACAACCCAAGAGACCCAGTACTTC. The chain has TRBV6-1 and TRBJ2-5, with TRBD1 as a possible D gene (6 bases). From germline, CDR1 is MNHNS and CDR2 SASEGT. With 7 bases removed from V and 1 base from J, the gap between germline ends came to 13 bases. The CDR3 spans 14 residues.

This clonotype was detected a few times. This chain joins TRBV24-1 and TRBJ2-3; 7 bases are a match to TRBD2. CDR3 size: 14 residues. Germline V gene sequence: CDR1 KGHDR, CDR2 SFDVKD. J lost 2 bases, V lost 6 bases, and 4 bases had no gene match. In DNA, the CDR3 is TGTGCCACCAGTTCGGCGGGAGCCACAGATACGCAGTATTTT. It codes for CATSSAGATDTQYF.

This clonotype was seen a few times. For the CDR3, the DNA is TGCAGTGCTAGAGCCGAAGGAGGGGTCGGCACTGAAGCTTTCTTT. Translating it yields CSARAEGGVGTEAFF. The chain combines TRBV20-1 with TRBJ1-1; D might be TRBD1 (5 bases). CDR1 is DFQATT and CDR2 is SNEGSKA in the germline V gene (reference sequence). Deletions cut 1 base from V and 4 bases from J, with 16 bases between. This CDR3 region has 15 residues.

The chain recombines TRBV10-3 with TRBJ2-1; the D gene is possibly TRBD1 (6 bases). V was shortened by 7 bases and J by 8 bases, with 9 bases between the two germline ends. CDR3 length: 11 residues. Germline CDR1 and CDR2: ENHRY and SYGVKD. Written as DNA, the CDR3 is TGTGCCATCACACAGGGTTATGAGCAGTTCTTC. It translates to CAITQGYEQFF.

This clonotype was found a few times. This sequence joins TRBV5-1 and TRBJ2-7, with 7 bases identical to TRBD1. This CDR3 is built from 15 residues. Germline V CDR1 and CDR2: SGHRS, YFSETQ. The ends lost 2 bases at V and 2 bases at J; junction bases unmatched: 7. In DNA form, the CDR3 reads TGCGCCAGCAGCTTAGGGGACAGAGCCGCCTACGAGCAGTACTTC. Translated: CASSLGDRAAYEQYF. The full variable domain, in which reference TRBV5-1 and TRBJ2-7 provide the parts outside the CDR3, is KAGVTQTPRYLIKTRGQQVTLSCSPISGHRSVSWYQQTPGQGLQFLFEYFSETQRNKGNFPGRFSGRQFSNSRSEMNVSTLELGDSALYLCASSLGDRAAYEQYFGPGTRLTVT.

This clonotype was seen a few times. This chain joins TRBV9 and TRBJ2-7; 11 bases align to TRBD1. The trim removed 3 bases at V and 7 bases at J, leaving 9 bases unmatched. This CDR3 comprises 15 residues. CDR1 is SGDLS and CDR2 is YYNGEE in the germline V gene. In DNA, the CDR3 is TGTGCCAGCAGCGGAACTGGGACAGGGGGTATAGAGCAGTACTTC. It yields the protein CASSGTGTGGIEQYF.

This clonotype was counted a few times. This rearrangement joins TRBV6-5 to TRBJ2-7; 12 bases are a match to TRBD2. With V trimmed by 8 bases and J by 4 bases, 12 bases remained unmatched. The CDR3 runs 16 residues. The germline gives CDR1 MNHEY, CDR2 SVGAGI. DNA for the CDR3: TGTGCCAGCTCCGGAGCAACCGGGACTAGCGGGTACGAGCAGTACTTC. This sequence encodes CASSGATGTSGYEQYF.

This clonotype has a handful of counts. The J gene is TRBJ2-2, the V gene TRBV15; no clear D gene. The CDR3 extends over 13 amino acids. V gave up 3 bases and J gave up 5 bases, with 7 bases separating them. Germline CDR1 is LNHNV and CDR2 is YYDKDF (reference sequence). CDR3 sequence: CATSSRRTGELFF. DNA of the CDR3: TGTGCCACCAGCAGCCGGCGAACCGGGGAGCTGTTTTTT.

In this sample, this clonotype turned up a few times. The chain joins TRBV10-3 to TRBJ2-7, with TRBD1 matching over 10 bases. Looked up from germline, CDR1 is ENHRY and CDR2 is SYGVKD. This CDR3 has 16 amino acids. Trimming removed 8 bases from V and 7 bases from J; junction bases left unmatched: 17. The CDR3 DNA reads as TGTGCCATCTCGAGGGCAGGACAGGGGGTAGCTGGGGAGCAGTACTTC. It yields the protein CAISRAGQGVAGEQYF.

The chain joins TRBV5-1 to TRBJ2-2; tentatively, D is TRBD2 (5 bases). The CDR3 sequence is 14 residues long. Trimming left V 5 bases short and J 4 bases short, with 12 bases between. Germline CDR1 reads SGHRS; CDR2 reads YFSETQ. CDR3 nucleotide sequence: TGCGCCAGCAGTGACCGGGAAGGCACCGGGGAGCTGTTTTTT. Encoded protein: CASSDREGTGELFF.

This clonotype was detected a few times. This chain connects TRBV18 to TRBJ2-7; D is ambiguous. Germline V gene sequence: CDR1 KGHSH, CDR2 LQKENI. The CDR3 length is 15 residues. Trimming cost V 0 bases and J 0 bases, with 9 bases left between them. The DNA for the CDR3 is TGTGCCAGCTCACCACCGTTTCCTAGCTCCTACGAGCAGTACTTC. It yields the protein CASSPPFPSSYEQYF.

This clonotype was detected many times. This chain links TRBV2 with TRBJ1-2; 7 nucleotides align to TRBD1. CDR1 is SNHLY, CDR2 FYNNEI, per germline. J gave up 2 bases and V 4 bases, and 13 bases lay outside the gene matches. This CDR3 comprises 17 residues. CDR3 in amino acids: CASSVSTGTEENYGYTF. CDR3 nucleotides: TGTGCCAGCAGTGTCAGTACCGGGACAGAGGAAAACTATGGCTACACCTTC.

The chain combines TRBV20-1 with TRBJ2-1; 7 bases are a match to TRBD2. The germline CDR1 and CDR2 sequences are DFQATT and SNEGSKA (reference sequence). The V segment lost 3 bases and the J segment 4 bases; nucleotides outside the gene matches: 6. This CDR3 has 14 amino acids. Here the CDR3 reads CSASGRSSYNEQFF. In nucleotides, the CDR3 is TGCAGTGCTAGCGGGAGGTCATCTTACAATGAGCAGTTCTTC.

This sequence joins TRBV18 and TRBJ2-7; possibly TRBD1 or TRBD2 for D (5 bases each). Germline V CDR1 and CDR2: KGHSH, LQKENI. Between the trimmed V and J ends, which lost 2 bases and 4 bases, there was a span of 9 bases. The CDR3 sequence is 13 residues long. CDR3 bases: TGTGCCAGCTCACCAAGTGGGGGATACGAGCAGTACTTC. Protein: CASSPSGGYEQYF.

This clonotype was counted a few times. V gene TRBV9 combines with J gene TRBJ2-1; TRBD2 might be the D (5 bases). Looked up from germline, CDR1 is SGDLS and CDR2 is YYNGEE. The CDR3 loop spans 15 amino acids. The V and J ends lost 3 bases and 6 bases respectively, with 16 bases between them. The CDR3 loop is CASSAPGRGSNEQFF. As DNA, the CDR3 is TGTGCCAGCAGCGCTCCGGGCCGAGGGTCCAATGAGCAGTTCTTC. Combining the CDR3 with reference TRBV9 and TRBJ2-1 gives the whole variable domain DSGVTQTPKHLITATGQRVTLRCSPRSGDLSVYWYQQSLDQGLQFLIQYYNGEERAKGNILERFSAQQFPDLHSELNLSSLELGDSALYFCASSAPGRGSNEQFFGPGTRLTVL.

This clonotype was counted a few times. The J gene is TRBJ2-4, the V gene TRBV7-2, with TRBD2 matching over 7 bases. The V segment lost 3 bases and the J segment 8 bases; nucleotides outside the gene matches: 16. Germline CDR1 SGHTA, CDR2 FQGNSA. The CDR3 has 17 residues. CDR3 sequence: CASSFSTAGVRNDIQYF. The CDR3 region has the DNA TGTGCCAGCAGCTTTTCGACCGCGGGGGTCCGTAATGACATTCAGTACTTC.

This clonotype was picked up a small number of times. CDR3 nucleotides: TGCAGTGCGTCGGGACAGGGATTAAACAATGAGCAGTTCTTC. Protein sequence: CSASGQGLNNEQFF. The rearrangement links TRBV20-1 to TRBJ2-1, with 9 bases fitting TRBD1. In germline, CDR1 is DFQATT, CDR2 SNEGSKA (reference sequence). Trimming at V came to 6 bases and at J to 5 bases, leaving 8 bases not matched to a gene. This CDR3 has 14 residues.

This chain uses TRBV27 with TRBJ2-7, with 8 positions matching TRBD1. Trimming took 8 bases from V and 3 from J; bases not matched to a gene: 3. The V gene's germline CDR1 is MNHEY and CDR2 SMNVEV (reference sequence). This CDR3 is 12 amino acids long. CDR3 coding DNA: TGTGCCAGCCACGACAGGGGCTACGAGCAGTACTTC. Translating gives CASHDRGYEQYF.

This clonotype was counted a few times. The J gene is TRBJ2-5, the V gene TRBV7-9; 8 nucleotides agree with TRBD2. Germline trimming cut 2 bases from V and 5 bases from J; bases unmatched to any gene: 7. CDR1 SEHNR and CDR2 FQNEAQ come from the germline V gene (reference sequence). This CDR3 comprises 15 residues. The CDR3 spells CASSLLEGTRETQYF. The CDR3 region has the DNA TGTGCCAGCAGCTTACTCGAGGGGACTAGGGAGACCCAGTACTTC. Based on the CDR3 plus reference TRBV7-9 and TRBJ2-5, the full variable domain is DTGVSQNPRHKITKRGQNVTFRCDPISEHNRLYWYRQTLGQGPEFLTYFQNEAQLEKSRLLSDRFSAERPKGSFSTLEIQRTEQGDSAMYLCASSLLEGTRETQYFGPGTRLLVL.

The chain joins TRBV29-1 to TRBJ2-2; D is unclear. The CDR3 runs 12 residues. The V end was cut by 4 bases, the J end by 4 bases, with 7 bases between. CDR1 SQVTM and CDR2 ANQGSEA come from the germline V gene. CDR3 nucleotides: TGCAGCGTTGGGCGGCCCACCGGGGAGCTGTTTTTT. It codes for CSVGRPTGELFF.

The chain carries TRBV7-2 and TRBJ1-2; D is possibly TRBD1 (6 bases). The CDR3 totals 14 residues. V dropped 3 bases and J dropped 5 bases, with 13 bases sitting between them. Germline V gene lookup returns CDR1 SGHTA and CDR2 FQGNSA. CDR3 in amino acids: CASSLDRINYGYTF. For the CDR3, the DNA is TGTGCCAGCAGCTTGGACAGAATAAATTATGGCTACACCTTC.

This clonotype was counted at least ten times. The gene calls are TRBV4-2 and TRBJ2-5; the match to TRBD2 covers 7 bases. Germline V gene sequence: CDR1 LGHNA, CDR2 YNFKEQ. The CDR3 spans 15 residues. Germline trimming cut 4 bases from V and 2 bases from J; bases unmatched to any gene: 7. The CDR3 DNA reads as TGTGCCAGCAGCCCCTCGGGGGGAATTCAAGAGACCCAGTACTTC. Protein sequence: CASSPSGGIQETQYF.